The rows below give T cell receptor beta chains drawn from one sample of a study of cytomegalovirus exposure and HLA in healthy donors. Clones were sequenced by immunoSEQ multiplex PCR, and TCRdb holds only the in-frame ones, with some missing. The table includes 110,000 to 150,000 clones, about 80% detected once. The sequencing input was PBMCs. The receptors derive from a man aged 35 to 55 in good health and CMV-seronegative. Both conserved end residues are part of each CDR3. D genes are given only for firm matches. Expanded clones are given a class, and other clones once, few, many or no size at all.

D gene: .; J gene: TRBJ1-2; clone size: .; V gene: TRBV19; CDR3 DNA: TGTGCCAGTATGCGGGGGGGCGGTGGCTACACCTTC; CDR3 protein: CASMRGGGGYTF
D gene: .; J gene: TRBJ1-2; clone size: .; V gene: TRBV18; CDR3 DNA: TGTGCCAGCTCACCAAATACAGGGAATCACACCTTC; CDR3 protein: CASSPNTGNHTF
D gene: .; J gene: TRBJ1-4; clone size: few; V gene: TRBV18; CDR3 DNA: TGTGCCAGCTCCCTAGATGAAAAACTGTTTTTT; CDR3 protein: CASSLDEKLFF
D gene: TRBD1; J gene: TRBJ2-1; clone size: .; V gene: TRBV6-1; CDR3 DNA: TGTGCCAGCAGTGGACAGGGATCGGCCTACAATGAGCAGTTCTTC; CDR3 protein: CASSGQGSAYNEQFF
D gene: .; J gene: TRBJ1-2; clone size: .; V gene: TRBV11-2; CDR3 DNA: TGTGCCAGCAGCTTAGGAGGCTATGGCTACACCTTC; CDR3 protein: CASSLGGYGYTF
D gene: .; J gene: TRBJ2-7; clone size: .; V gene: TRBV18; CDR3 DNA: TGTGCCAGCTCACCAATGTTACTACCTAGACCCTCCTACGAGCAGTACTTC; CDR3 protein: CASSPMLLPRPSYEQYF
D gene: TRBD1; J gene: TRBJ1-1; clone size: .; V gene: TRBV9; CDR3 DNA: TGTGCCAGCAGCGTAGCCCCGACAGGGGACGAAAGAGCTTTCTTT; CDR3 protein: CASSVAPTGDERAFF
D gene: .; J gene: TRBJ1-1; clone size: many; V gene: TRBV27; CDR3 DNA: TGTGCCAGCAGTTTAAGAGGGGGAGGGACTTTCTTT; CDR3 protein: CASSLRGGGTFF
D gene: TRBD1; J gene: TRBJ1-3; clone size: few; V gene: TRBV5-1; CDR3 DNA: TGCGCCAGCAGGGGACAGGGGATCTCTGGAAACACCATATATTTT; CDR3 protein: CASRGQGISGNTIYF
D gene: .; J gene: TRBJ1-4; clone size: .; V gene: TRBV27; CDR3 DNA: TGTGCCAGCAGTTTTCAGGGGAATGAAAAACTGTTTTTT; CDR3 protein: CASSFQGNEKLFF
D gene: TRBD2; J gene: TRBJ2-3; clone size: once; V gene: TRBV4-2; CDR3 DNA: TGTGCCAGCAGCCCGGAAATGACGGGGGGGCCGACAGATACGCAGTATTTT; CDR3 protein: CASSPEMTGGPTDTQYF
D gene: TRBD1; J gene: TRBJ1-1; clone size: .; V gene: TRBV19; CDR3 DNA: TGTGCCAGTAGTGCGACAGGGGGCAAGACTGAAGCTTTCTTT; CDR3 protein: CASSATGGKTEAFF
D gene: TRBD1; J gene: TRBJ1-5; clone size: .; V gene: TRBV6-5; CDR3 DNA: TGTGCCAGCAGCCCGGACAGGGCTAACAATCAGCCCCAGCATTTT; CDR3 protein: CASSPDRANNQPQHF
D gene: .; J gene: TRBJ2-5; clone size: .; V gene: TRBV27; CDR3 DNA: TGTGCCAGCAGTTTTGATTGGGGGGGCGGACAAGAGACCCAGTACTTC; CDR3 protein: CASSFDWGGGQETQYF
D gene: TRBD1; J gene: TRBJ1-1; clone size: .; V gene: TRBV6-1; CDR3 DNA: TGTGCCAGCATTCCCGGACAGGGCGGTAAAGCTTTCTTT; CDR3 protein: CASIPGQGGKAFF
D gene: .; J gene: TRBJ2-2; clone size: .; V gene: TRBV7-9; CDR3 DNA: TGTTCCAGCGTCCCTTTGAACACCGGGGAGCTGTTTTTT; CDR3 protein: CSSVPLNTGELFF
D gene: .; J gene: TRBJ1-4; clone size: .; V gene: TRBV9; CDR3 DNA: TGTGCCAGCAGCGGGCCAACTAATGAAAAACTGTTTTTT; CDR3 protein: CASSGPTNEKLFF
D gene: TRBD1; J gene: TRBJ1-2; clone size: .; V gene: TRBV5-4; CDR3 DNA: TGTGCCAGCAGCCCAGGGGGCATCTATGGCTACACCTTC; CDR3 protein: CASSPGGIYGYTF
D gene: .; J gene: TRBJ1-1; clone size: .; V gene: TRBV7-8; CDR3 DNA: TGTGCCAGCAGCCTCAGAGGTCTACGGACTCTTATGAACACTGAAGCTTTCTTT; CDR3 protein: CASSLRGLRTLMNTEAFF
D gene: TRBD2; J gene: TRBJ2-1; clone size: .; V gene: TRBV9; CDR3 DNA: TGTGCCAGCAGCGTAGCGGCGACTAGCGGGAAAAGCTCCTACAATGAGCAGTTCTTC; CDR3 protein: CASSVAATSGKSSYNEQFF
D gene: .; J gene: TRBJ2-1; clone size: .; V gene: TRBV5-5; CDR3 DNA: TGTGCCAGCACCCGAGGCGGGTTGGCCTACAATGAGCAGTTCTTC; CDR3 protein: CASTRGGLAYNEQFF
D gene: .; J gene: TRBJ1-2; clone size: few; V gene: TRBV6-5; CDR3 DNA: TGTGCCACCTCCCCAGGGCGTACTAACTATGGCTACACCTTC; CDR3 protein: CATSPGRTNYGYTF
D gene: .; J gene: TRBJ2-7; clone size: few; V gene: TRBV5-1; CDR3 DNA: TGCGCCAGCAGCTTGGCCGGCGGAATCGCCTACGAGCAGTACTTC; CDR3 protein: CASSLAGGIAYEQYF
D gene: TRBD1; J gene: TRBJ1-6; clone size: .; V gene: TRBV18; CDR3 DNA: TGTGCCAGCTCACCCGACAGGGGAGGCCCCAATTCACCCCTCCACTTT; CDR3 protein: CASSPDRGGPNSPLHF
D gene: TRBD2; J gene: TRBJ2-2; clone size: .; V gene: TRBV5-1; CDR3 DNA: TGCGCCAGCAGCCCTGACGGGGGGATGAACACCGGGGAGCTGTTTTTT; CDR3 protein: CASSPDGGMNTGELFF
D gene: TRBD2; J gene: TRBJ2-3; clone size: .; V gene: TRBV6-1; CDR3 DNA: TGTGCCAGCCGGGGGGGATTTCGGGATACGCAGTATTTT; CDR3 protein: CASRGGFRDTQYF
D gene: .; J gene: TRBJ2-5; clone size: .; V gene: TRBV5-5; CDR3 DNA: TGTGCCAGCAGCGTGGACCCACTGGAGACCCAGTACTTC; CDR3 protein: CASSVDPLETQYF
D gene: TRBD1; J gene: TRBJ2-7; clone size: .; V gene: TRBV10-3; CDR3 DNA: TGTGCCATCAGTGAGCTTACAGGGGGCGAGCAGTACTTC; CDR3 protein: CAISELTGGEQYF
D gene: .; J gene: TRBJ1-3; clone size: .; V gene: TRBV30; CDR3 DNA: TGTGCCTGGACAACGGGGAGGGACACCATATATTTT; CDR3 protein: CAWTTGRDTIYF
D gene: .; J gene: TRBJ2-2; clone size: .; V gene: TRBV6-1; CDR3 DNA: TGTGCCAGCAGTGGAGACTTGAACACCGGGGAGCTGTTTTTT; CDR3 protein: CASSGDLNTGELFF
D gene: TRBD1; J gene: TRBJ1-2; clone size: .; V gene: TRBV5-1; CDR3 DNA: TGCGCCAGCAGCCTTCGACAGGGGGCGGCGTATGGCTACACCTTC; CDR3 protein: CASSLRQGAAYGYTF
D gene: TRBD2; J gene: TRBJ2-2; clone size: once; V gene: TRBV30; CDR3 DNA: TGTGCCTGGAGTGTGCTAGCGGGGAGCGGGGAGCTGTTTTTT; CDR3 protein: CAWSVLAGSGELFF
D gene: TRBD1; J gene: TRBJ1-1; clone size: .; V gene: TRBV5-4; CDR3 DNA: TGTGCCAGCAGCCCCCACCAGGGGGTTAACACTGAAGCTTTCTTT; CDR3 protein: CASSPHQGVNTEAFF
D gene: TRBD1; J gene: TRBJ2-3; clone size: once; V gene: TRBV29-1; CDR3 DNA: TGCAGCGTTGGGGGACAGAGCACAGATACGCAGTATTTT; CDR3 protein: CSVGGQSTDTQYF
D gene: TRBD2; J gene: TRBJ2-5; clone size: .; V gene: TRBV15; CDR3 DNA: TGTGCCACCAGCAGAGGTGCGGGGGGGCCGCCAGAGACCCAGTACTTC; CDR3 protein: CATSRGAGGPPETQYF
D gene: .; J gene: TRBJ2-5; clone size: once; V gene: TRBV5-1; CDR3 DNA: TGCGCCAGCAGCTTGGCCGGAGTACAAGAGACCCAGTACTTC; CDR3 protein: CASSLAGVQETQYF
D gene: TRBD2; J gene: TRBJ2-2; clone size: .; V gene: TRBV19; CDR3 DNA: TGTGCCAGTAGTCCTCGATTAGCGGGGGGGCCGAACACCGGGGAGCTGTTTTTT; CDR3 protein: CASSPRLAGGPNTGELFF